Listed below are T cell receptor beta chains from one sample, sequenced in a study of T cell responses to AZD1222 COVID-19 vaccine. Assay used: immunoSEQ multiplex PCR; TCRdb lists only in-frame clones, some missing. The data contain some 120,000 clones, 80% to 90% of them seen just once; the ten biggest clones take up 1.6%. The sequenced sample was peripheral blood, obtained on day 0 of AZD1222 vaccination. These receptors all stem from an adult in good health. Each CDR3 is given with its conserved first and last residue. Each record gives: clone size, D gene, V gene, J gene, CDR3 protein, CDR3 DNA. A D gene is named only where the DNA matches it firmly. Some rows mark clone size as missing; the rest say once, few, many or name a class of expanded clone.

>-|-|TRBV9|TRBJ2-1
CASSGPGLEYNEQFF
TGTGCCAGCAGCGGTCCGGGACTGGAGTACAATGAGCAGTTCTTC
>few|-|TRBV7-9|TRBJ2-3
CASSGGLDTQYF
TGTGCCAGCAGCGGTGGGTTGGATACGCAGTATTTT
>few|-|TRBV19|TRBJ2-1
CALSGGSDNEQFF
TGTGCCCTAAGTGGGGGAAGCGACAATGAGCAGTTCTTC
>once|TRBD1|TRBV5-5|TRBJ1-4
CASSPGGRGGEKLFF
TGTGCCAGCAGCCCAGGGGGCAGGGGAGGTGAAAAACTGTTTTTT
>-|TRBD2|TRBV7-6|TRBJ2-5
CASSLGLAVNQETQYF
TGTGCCAGCAGCTTAGGACTAGCAGTTAATCAAGAGACCCAGTACTTC
>-|-|TRBV12-3/TRBV12-4|TRBJ1-2
CASSLGPYGYTF
TGTGCCAGCAGTTTGGGGCCTTATGGCTACACCTTC
>-|-|TRBV11-3|TRBJ2-3
CASSLDWDSGDTQYF
TGTGCCAGCAGCTTAGATTGGGACTCAGGGGATACGCAGTATTTT
>once|-|TRBV11-3|TRBJ1-5
CASSPGRVNQPQHF
TGTGCCAGCAGCCCAGGACGGGTGAATCAGCCCCAGCATTTT
>-|-|TRBV30|TRBJ1-2
CAWSGGFYGYTF
TGTGCCTGGAGTGGGGGGTTTTATGGCTACACCTTC
>-|-|TRBV19|TRBJ1-2
CASSAQSRDIRGYTF
TGTGCCAGTAGTGCCCAGTCCCGGGACATTCGTGGCTACACCTTC
>-|-|TRBV5-1|TRBJ2-3
CASSIRDPTDTQYF
TGCGCCAGCAGCATCCGGGACCCCACAGATACGCAGTATTTT
>-|-|TRBV27|TRBJ2-7
CASRDLLYEQYF
TGTGCCAGCAGAGACCTACTCTACGAGCAGTACTTC
>-|-|TRBV11-3|TRBJ2-3
CASLPRAHTQYF
TGTGCCAGCCTCCCCCGAGCGCATACGCAGTATTTT
>-|-|TRBV27|TRBJ1-1
CASSRRDGEAFF
TGTGCCAGCAGTCGCCGGGACGGTGAAGCTTTCTTT
>once|-|TRBV7-8|TRBJ1-2
CASSSRETNYGYTF
TGTGCCAGCAGCTCCAGGGAAACTAACTATGGCTACACCTTC
>-|-|TRBV24-1|TRBJ1-5
CATSDPSAGFVPQHF
TGTGCCACCAGTGATCCCTCAGCGGGTTTTGTGCCCCAGCATTTT
>-|-|TRBV29-1|TRBJ1-1
CSGLPRGVITEAFF
TGCAGCGGACTTCCCAGGGGTGTTATCACTGAAGCTTTCTTT
>-|-|TRBV6-5|TRBJ2-1
CASSYFEGRYNEQFF
TGTGCCAGCAGTTACTTCGAGGGCAGGTACAATGAGCAGTTCTTC
>few|-|TRBV6-5|TRBJ1-3
CASSYSSGSSGNTIYF
TGTGCCAGCAGTTACTCCTCGGGCAGCTCTGGAAACACCATATATTTT
>-|-|TRBV6-1|TRBJ1-3
CASSEWGASSGNTIYF
TGTGCCAGCAGTGAATGGGGGGCAAGCTCTGGAAACACCATATATTTT
>-|-|TRBV21-1|TRBJ1-5
CAVKRAQPQHF
TGTGCCGTCAAGAGGGCTCAGCCCCAGCATTTT